This T cell receptor (beta chain) was sequenced for a study of T cells and copy number aberrations in small-cell lung cancer. Of note for this clone: What it recognizes is unknown.

Some clones are missing from TCRdb's copy, which holds only in-frame ones; the method was immunoSEQ multiplex PCR. The sample carries some 9,300 clones, almost 80% recorded once. Germline CDR1 SNHLY, CDR2 FYNNEI. V was shortened by 6 bases and J by 3 bases, with 14 bases between the two germline ends. The CDR3 is 14 amino acids. Donors had limited-stage small-cell lung cancer and underwent surgical resection in Hangzhou, China, between the late 2000s and the early 2020s. No donor received chemotherapy or radiotherapy before surgery, nor immunotherapy before or after it. Broader study findings: Findings need validation given the study's small sample size. Sequencing artifacts are a known risk, since all specimens were formalin-fixed paraffin-embedded.

This receptor was obtained from a man between 60 and 75 years old with small cell lung cancer. V gene TRBV2 combines with J gene TRBJ2-5; no reliable D call. Sequencing was performed on normal tissue next to the tumor. The CDR3 spells CASSLSRSEETQYF. In DNA form, the CDR3 reads TGTGCCAGCAGCCTTTCTAGAAGTGAAGAGACCCAGTACTTC.